Each of the 8 T cell receptor beta chains below was sequenced from the same sample in a study of Ad26.COV2.S vaccination and SARS-CoV-2 variants (dated by TCRdb to the early 2020s). This specimen's treatment or condition label, interpreted: 15 to 20 received Ad26.COV2.S at low or high dose, single or two shots; roughly five received placebo; per-sample allocation not given. For vaccine and placebo recipients, the sequenced repertoires came from samples collected on day 63 after the first injection. The receptor library was made with the immunoSEQ multiplex PCR assay. As stored in TCRdb, this immuneACCESS dataset retains in-frame rearrangements with V and J assigned. A fraction of the clones does not appear; measured against another copy, unresolved V genes explain less than half of the discrepancy, and the remainder lacks a known reason. The sample has about 680,000 clones on record, more than 70% of them singletons. In total, the top ten clones hold around 1.4% of the sample.

Sequenced material: peripheral blood, taken in a trial of Ad26.COV2.S vaccine versus placebo. Every receptor here comes from a person between 18 and 65 years old who received the Ad26.COV2.S COVID-19 vaccine or a placebo.

The V gene is TRBV6-6, the J gene TRBJ2-7; 9 bases match TRBD2. V was pared by 6 bases and J by 13 bases, with 19 bases of the junction left unmatched. This CDR3 comprises 15 residues. Germline V gene sequence: CDR1 MNHNY, CDR2 SVGAGI (reference sequence). The CDR3 sequence is CASRKLAGRGGTDYF. Written as DNA, the CDR3 is TGTGCCAGCAGAAAACTAGCGGGCCGAGGGGGGACCGATTACTTC.

This sequence joins TRBV19 and TRBJ1-3; no definite D call. Germline V CDR1 and CDR2: LNHDA, SQIVND (reference sequence). V gave up 2 bases and J gave up 0 bases, with 8 bases separating them. CDR3 size: 15 residues. CDR3 coding DNA: TGTGCCAGTAGTATAAGAGCAAGCTCTGGAAACACCATATATTTT. Translation gives CASSIRASSGNTIYF.

The gene calls are TRBV15 and TRBJ2-7, with 10 bases that match TRBD2. After removal of 4 bases from V and 5 bases from J, the junction contained 5 bases not matched to a gene. Germline CDR1 reads LNHNV; CDR2 reads YYDKDF (reference sequence). CDR3 size: 14 residues. In DNA form, the CDR3 reads TGTGCCACCAGCATTCTAGCGGGAGCCGACGAGCAGTACTTC. Encoded protein: CATSILAGADEQYF.

This rearrangement joins TRBV4-2 to TRBJ2-2; D may correspond to TRBD1 or TRBD2 (5 bases each). The CDR3 runs to 14 residues. Germline assignment: CDR1 LGHNA and CDR2 YNFKEQ. Trimming took 8 bases from V and 7 from J, leaving 17 bases between them. The CDR3 is CASGGNTVGGELFF. In nucleotides, the CDR3 is TGTGCCAGCGGGGGTAACACCGTGGGCGGGGAGCTGTTTTTT.

The chain uses TRBV4-1 and TRBJ1-5; 7 nucleotides line up with TRBD1. Trimming took 2 bases from V and 4 from J; bases not matched to a gene: 5. Germline values: CDR1 MGHRA, CDR2 YSYEKL. The CDR3 is made up of 15 amino acids. The CDR3 sequence is CASSQPDRDNQPQHF. In DNA form, the CDR3 reads TGCGCCAGCAGCCAACCTGACAGGGATAATCAGCCCCAGCATTTT.

V is TRBV14 and J is TRBJ1-1; D may be TRBD1 (5 bases). V was cut by 3 bases and J by 7 bases, with 12 bases left in between. The length of the CDR3 is 13 residues. Germline V gives CDR1 SGHDN, CDR2 FVKESK. The CDR3 bases are TGTGCCAGCAGCCAGCAGGGATTTGGTGAAGCTTTCTTT. Translated: CASSQQGFGEAFF. Drawing the rest from reference TRBV14 and TRBJ1-1, the complete variable domain is EAGVTQFPSHSVIEKGQTVTLRCDPISGHDNLYWYRRVMGKEIKFLLHFVKESKQDESGMPNNRFLAERTGGTYSTLKVQPAELEDSGVYFCASSQQGFGEAFFGQGTRLTVV.

V and J are TRBV5-4 and TRBJ1-1; weak D call: TRBD1 (6 bases). Germline loops: CDR1 SGHNT, CDR2 YYREEE (reference sequence). The CDR3 consists of 17 residues. Trimming took 4 bases from V and 0 from J, leaving 19 bases between them. The CDR3 reads CASSLGWGLGVNTEAFF. The DNA of the CDR3 is TGTGCCAGCAGCCTGGGGTGGGGGCTTGGAGTGAACACTGAAGCTTTCTTT.

J is TRBJ2-5 and V is TRBV7-2; D is ambiguous. The V gene's germline CDR1 is SGHTA and CDR2 FQGNSA. Trimming stripped 4 bases from V and 0 bases from J, with 9 bases between. The CDR3 extends over 14 amino acids. The CDR3 is CASSSNPYQETQYF. For the CDR3, the DNA is TGTGCCAGCAGCTCCAATCCGTACCAAGAGACCCAGTACTTC.